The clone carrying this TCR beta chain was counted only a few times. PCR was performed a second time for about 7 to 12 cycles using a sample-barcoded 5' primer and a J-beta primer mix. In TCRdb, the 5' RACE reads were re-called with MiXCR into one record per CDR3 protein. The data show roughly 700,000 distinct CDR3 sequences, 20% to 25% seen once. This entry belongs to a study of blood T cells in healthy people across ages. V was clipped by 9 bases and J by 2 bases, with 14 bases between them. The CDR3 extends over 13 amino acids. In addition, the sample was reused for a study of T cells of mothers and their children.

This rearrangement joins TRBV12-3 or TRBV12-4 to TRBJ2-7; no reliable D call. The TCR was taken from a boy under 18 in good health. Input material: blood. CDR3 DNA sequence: TGTGCCAGTAGTCCTTGGCGGCCCTACGAGCAGTACTTC. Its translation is CASSPWRPYEQYF.